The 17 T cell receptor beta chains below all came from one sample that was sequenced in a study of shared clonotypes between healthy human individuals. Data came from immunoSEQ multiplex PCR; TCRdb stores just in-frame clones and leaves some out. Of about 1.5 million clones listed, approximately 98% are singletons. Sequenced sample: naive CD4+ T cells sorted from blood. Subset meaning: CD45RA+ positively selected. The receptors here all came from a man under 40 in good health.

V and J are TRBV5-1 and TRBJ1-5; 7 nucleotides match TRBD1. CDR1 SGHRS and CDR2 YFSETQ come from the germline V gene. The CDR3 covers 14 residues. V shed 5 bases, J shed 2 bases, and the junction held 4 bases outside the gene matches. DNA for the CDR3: TGCGCCAGCAGAAAAGACAGGGGCAATCAGCCCCAGCATTTT. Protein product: CASRKDRGNQPQHF.

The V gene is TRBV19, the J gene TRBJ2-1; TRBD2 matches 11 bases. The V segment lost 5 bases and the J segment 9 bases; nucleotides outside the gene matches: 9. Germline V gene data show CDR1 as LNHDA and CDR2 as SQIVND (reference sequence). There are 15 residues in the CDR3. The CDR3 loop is CASSFLAGGFGEQFF. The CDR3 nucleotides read TGTGCCAGTAGTTTTCTAGCGGGAGGATTTGGTGAGCAGTTCTTC.

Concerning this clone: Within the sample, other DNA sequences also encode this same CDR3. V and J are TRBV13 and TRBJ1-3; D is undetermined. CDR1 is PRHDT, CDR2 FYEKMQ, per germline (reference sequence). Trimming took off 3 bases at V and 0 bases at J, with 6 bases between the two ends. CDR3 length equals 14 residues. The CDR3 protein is CASSFSSSGNTIYF. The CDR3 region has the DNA TGTGCCAGCAGCTTTAGCTCCTCTGGAAACACCATATATTTT. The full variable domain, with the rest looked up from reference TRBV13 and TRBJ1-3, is AAGVIQSPRHLIKEKRETATLKCYPIPRHDTVYWYQQGPGQDPQFLISFYEKMQSDKGSIPDRFSAQQFSDYHSELNMSSLELGDSALYFCASSFSSSGNTIYFGEGSWLTVV.

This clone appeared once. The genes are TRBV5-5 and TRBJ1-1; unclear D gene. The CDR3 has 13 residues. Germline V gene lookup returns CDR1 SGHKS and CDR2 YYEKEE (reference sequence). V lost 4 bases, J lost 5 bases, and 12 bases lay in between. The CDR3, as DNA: TGTGCCAGCAGCCCGATGGGGTCGACTGAAGCTTTCTTT. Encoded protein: CASSPMGSTEAFF.

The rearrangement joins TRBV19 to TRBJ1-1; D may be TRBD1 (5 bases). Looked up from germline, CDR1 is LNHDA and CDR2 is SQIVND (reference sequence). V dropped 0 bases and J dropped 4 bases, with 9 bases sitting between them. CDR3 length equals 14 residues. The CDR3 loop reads CASSIDRGGTEAFF. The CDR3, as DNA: TGTGCCAGTAGTATAGATCGGGGGGGCACTGAAGCTTTCTTT.

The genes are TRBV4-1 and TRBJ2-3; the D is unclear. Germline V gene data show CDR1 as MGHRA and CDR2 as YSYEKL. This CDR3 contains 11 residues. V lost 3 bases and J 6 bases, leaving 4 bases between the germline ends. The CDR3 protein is CASSQSDTQYF. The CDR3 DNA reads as TGCGCCAGCAGCCAGTCGGATACGCAGTATTTT.

The chain's CDR3 is CASSAAQAVYGYTF. Here the CDR3 DNA reads TGTGCCAGCAGTGCGGCACAGGCCGTCTATGGCTACACCTTC. V and J are TRBV6-1 and TRBJ1-2, with a weak D call TRBD1 (5 bases). The length of the CDR3 is 14 residues. CDR1 and CDR2 from the germline V gene are MNHNS and SASEGT. Deletions cut 4 bases from V and 4 bases from J, with 13 bases between.

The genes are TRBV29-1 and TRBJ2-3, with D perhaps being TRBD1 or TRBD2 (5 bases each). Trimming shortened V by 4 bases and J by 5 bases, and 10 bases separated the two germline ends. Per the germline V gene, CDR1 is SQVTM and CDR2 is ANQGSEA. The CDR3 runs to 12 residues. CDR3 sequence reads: CSVGGGLDTQYF. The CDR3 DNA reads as TGCAGCGTTGGTGGGGGTTTAGATACGCAGTATTTT.

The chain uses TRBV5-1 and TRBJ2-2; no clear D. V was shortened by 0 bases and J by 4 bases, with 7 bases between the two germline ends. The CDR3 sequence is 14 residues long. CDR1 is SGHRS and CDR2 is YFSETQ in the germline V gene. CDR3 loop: CASSLVAATGELFF. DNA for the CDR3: TGCGCCAGCAGCTTGGTGGCGGCCACCGGGGAGCTGTTTTTT.

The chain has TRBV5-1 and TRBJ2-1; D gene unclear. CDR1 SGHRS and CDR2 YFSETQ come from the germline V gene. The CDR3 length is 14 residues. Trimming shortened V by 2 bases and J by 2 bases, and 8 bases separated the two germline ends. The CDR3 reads CASSFGSTYNEQFF. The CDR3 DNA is TGCGCCAGCAGCTTTGGTAGCACCTACAATGAGCAGTTCTTC.

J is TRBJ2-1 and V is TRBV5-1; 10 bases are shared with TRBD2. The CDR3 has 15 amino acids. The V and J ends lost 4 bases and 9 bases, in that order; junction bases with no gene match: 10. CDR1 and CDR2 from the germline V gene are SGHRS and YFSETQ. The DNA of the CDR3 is TGCGCCAGCAGCGCTCAAAGCGGGAGGGCCCGTGAGCAGTTCTTC. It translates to CASSAQSGRAREQFF. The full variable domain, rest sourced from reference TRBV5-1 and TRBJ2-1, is KAGVTQTPRYLIKTRGQQVTLSCSPISGHRSVSWYQQTPGQGLQFLFEYFSETQRNKGNFPGRFSGRQFSNSRSEMNVSTLELGDSALYLCASSAQSGRAREQFFGPGTRLTVL.

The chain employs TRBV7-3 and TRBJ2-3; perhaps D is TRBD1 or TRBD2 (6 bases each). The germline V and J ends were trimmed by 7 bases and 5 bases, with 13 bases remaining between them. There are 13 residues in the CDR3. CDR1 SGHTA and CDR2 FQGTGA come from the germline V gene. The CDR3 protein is CASTRGLGDTQYF. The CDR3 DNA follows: TGTGCCAGCACCCGGGGGCTAGGAGATACGCAGTATTTT.

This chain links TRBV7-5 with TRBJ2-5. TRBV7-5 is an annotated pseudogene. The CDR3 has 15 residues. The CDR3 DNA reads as TGTGTCAGAAGCTCCCGGCGGAAAACCAGGGAGACCCAGTACTTC. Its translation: CVRSSRRKTRETQYF.

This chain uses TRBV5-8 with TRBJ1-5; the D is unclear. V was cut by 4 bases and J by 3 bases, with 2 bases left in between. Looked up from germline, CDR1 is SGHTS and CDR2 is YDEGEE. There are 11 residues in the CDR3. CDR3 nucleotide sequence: TGTGCCAGCAGCCCCAATCAGCCCCAGCATTTT. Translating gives CASSPNQPQHF.

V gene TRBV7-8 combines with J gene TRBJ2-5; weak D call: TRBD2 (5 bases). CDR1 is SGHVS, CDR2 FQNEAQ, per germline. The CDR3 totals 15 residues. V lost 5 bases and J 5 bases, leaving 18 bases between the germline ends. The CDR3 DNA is TGTGCCAGCAGCCCCGGGCAGAGCGGTGGGGAGACCCAGTACTTC. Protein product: CASSPGQSGGETQYF.

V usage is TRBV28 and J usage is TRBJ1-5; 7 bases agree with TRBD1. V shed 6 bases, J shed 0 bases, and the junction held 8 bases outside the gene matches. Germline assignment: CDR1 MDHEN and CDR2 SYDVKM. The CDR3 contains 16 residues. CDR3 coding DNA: TGTGCCAGCAGAGCCACAGGGGCCATTAGCAATCAGCCCCAGCATTTT. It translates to CASRATGAISNQPQHF.

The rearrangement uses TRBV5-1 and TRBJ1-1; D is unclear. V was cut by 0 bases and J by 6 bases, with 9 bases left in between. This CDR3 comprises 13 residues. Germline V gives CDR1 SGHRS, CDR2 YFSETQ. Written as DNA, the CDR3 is TGCGCCAGCAGCTTGGCCGTCGGAGCTGAAGCTTTCTTT. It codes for CASSLAVGAEAFF. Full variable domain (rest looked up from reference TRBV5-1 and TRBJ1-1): KAGVTQTPRYLIKTRGQQVTLSCSPISGHRSVSWYQQTPGQGLQFLFEYFSETQRNKGNFPGRFSGRQFSNSRSEMNVSTLELGDSALYLCASSLAVGAEAFFGQGTRLTVV.